Each of the 25 T cell receptor beta chains below was sequenced from the same sample in a study of identical twins. TCRdb itself ran the 5' RACE reads through MiXCR, one entry per CDR3 protein. The table records some 730,000 distinct CDR3 sequences, about 20% of them present only once. The sample was also reused in another study, on T cells expressing NK-cell markers.

The sequencing input was PBMCs. The receptors stem from a woman between 18 and 29 years old in good health.

This chain uses TRBV24-1 with TRBJ2-6; TRBD1 aligns across 7 bases. The CDR3 contains 16 residues. Looked up from germline, CDR1 is KGHDR and CDR2 is SFDVKD. J was trimmed by 2 bases and V by 4 bases; bases with no gene match: 4. In nucleotides, the CDR3 is TGTGCCACCAGTGAGGCAGGGGGTCCTGGGGCCAACGTCCTGACTTTC. Amino acid sequence: CATSEAGGPGANVLTF.

This clonotype was found a few times. The genes are TRBV30 and TRBJ2-7; D may match TRBD1 or TRBD2 (5 bases each). V dropped 2 bases and J dropped 3 bases, with 11 bases sitting between them. CDR1 and CDR2 from the germline V gene are GTSNPN and SVGIG (reference sequence). CDR3 length: 13 amino acids. CDR3 in amino acids: CAWSRDVDYEQYF. In nucleotides, the CDR3 is TGTGCCTGGAGTCGGGACGTAGACTACGAGCAGTACTTC.

The rearrangement joins TRBV20-1 to TRBJ2-7; weak D call: TRBD1 (6 bases). The germline CDR1 and CDR2 sequences are DFQATT and SNEGSKA (reference sequence). The CDR3 has 13 residues. V lost 5 bases and J 2 bases, leaving 13 bases between the germline ends. The CDR3 sequence: CSAESGGTYEQYF. CDR3 bases: TGCAGTGCTGAAAGTGGGGGCACCTACGAGCAGTACTTC.

The chain joins TRBV7-2 to TRBJ2-1; D perhaps matches TRBD2 (5 bases). Germline CDR1 reads SGHTA; CDR2 reads FQGNSA. V lost 6 bases and J 6 bases, leaving 6 bases between the germline ends. The CDR3 has 11 residues. This CDR3 is CASREVNEQFF. CDR3 in DNA: TGTGCCAGCAGGGAGGTCAATGAGCAGTTCTTC.

This rearrangement joins TRBV12-3 or TRBV12-4 to TRBJ1-2; no firm D call. This CDR3 is 13 amino acids long. V lost 7 bases, J lost 8 bases, and 17 bases lay in between. CDR3 residues: CASMMVQWGGYTF. For the CDR3, the DNA is TGTGCCAGCATGATGGTCCAATGGGGAGGCTACACCTTC.

The rearrangement uses TRBV5-1 and TRBJ1-1; the D is unclear. Germline assignment: CDR1 SGHRS and CDR2 YFSETQ. The V end was cut by 2 bases, the J end by 0 bases, with 11 bases between. The CDR3 has 15 amino acids. CDR3 sequence (DNA): TGCGCCAGCAGCTTCGGTCATACCTTGAACACTGAAGCTTTCTTT. Translation gives CASSFGHTLNTEAFF. Full variable domain (outside the CDR3, taken from reference TRBV5-1 and TRBJ1-1): KAGVTQTPRYLIKTRGQQVTLSCSPISGHRSVSWYQQTPGQGLQFLFEYFSETQRNKGNFPGRFSGRQFSNSRSEMNVSTLELGDSALYLCASSFGHTLNTEAFFGQGTRLTVV.

This clonotype has only a few counts. The CDR3: CSASGTGDQETQYF. CDR3 nucleotides: TGCAGTGCTAGCGGTACAGGTGACCAAGAGACCCAGTACTTC. This chain links TRBV20-1 with TRBJ2-5, with a weak D call TRBD1 (5 bases). This CDR3 has 14 amino acids. V lost 3 bases, J lost 0 bases, and 11 bases lay in between. Germline loops: CDR1 DFQATT, CDR2 SNEGSKA (reference sequence).

This clonotype was detected many times. V usage is TRBV12-3 or TRBV12-4 and J usage is TRBJ1-2; weak D call: TRBD1 (5 bases). Trimming removed 1 base at V and 6 bases at J, with 12 bases between. This CDR3 has 14 amino acids. DNA for the CDR3: TGTGCCAGCAGTTTAGGTCGGGGGGTTGATGGCTACACCTTC. It encodes CASSLGRGVDGYTF.

The gene calls are TRBV28 and TRBJ1-2; D is perhaps TRBD1 (5 bases). The CDR3 has 12 residues. Germline V CDR1 and CDR2: MDHEN, SYDVKM. Trimming pared 4 bases from V and 5 bases from J, leaving 8 bases between. CDR3 nucleotide sequence: TGTGCCAGCAGTTACAGGTTTTATGGCTACACCTTC. It codes for CASSYRFYGYTF.

V gene TRBV10-2 combines with J gene TRBJ2-5, with 8 bases aligning to TRBD2. Trimming at V came to 4 bases and at J to 6 bases, leaving 13 bases not matched to a gene. Germline CDR1 WSHSY, CDR2 SAAADI. The CDR3 length is 16 residues. The CDR3 sequence: CASSVSSGNRGQTQYF. CDR3 coding DNA: TGCGCCAGCAGTGTCAGTAGCGGGAACCGTGGGCAGACCCAGTACTTC.

A word on this clonotype: The junction and the germline gene differ at one end; a read error may be behind it. The chain joins TRBV3-1 to TRBJ2-4; possible D gene TRBD2, 6 bases. There are 9 residues in the CDR3. The V gene's germline CDR1 is LGHDT and CDR2 YNNKEL (reference sequence). The CDR3 DNA sequence: TGTGCCAGCACACGGCCCGGGGGCTTC. It yields the protein CASTRPGGF.

This chain connects TRBV12-3 or TRBV12-4 to TRBJ1-5; TRBD1 agrees at 9 bases. This CDR3 has 16 amino acids. V lost 1 base to trimming and J lost 4 bases; unmatched junction nucleotides: 5. CDR3 protein: CASSLGTGARNQPQHF. The CDR3 nucleotides read TGTGCCAGCAGTTTAGGGACAGGGGCTAGGAATCAGCCCCAGCATTTT.

This chain connects TRBV3-1 to TRBJ2-1; D is possibly TRBD2 (6 bases). CDR1 and CDR2 (germline): LGHDT, YNNKEL (reference sequence). This CDR3 has 15 residues. Trimming took off 0 bases at V and 4 bases at J, with 10 bases between the two ends. CDR3 amino acids: CASSQEGTQYNEQFF. The CDR3 nucleotides read TGTGCCAGCAGCCAAGAGGGGACTCAGTACAATGAGCAGTTCTTC.

This chain uses TRBV7-2 with TRBJ1-5, with TRBD1 matching over 7 bases. V lost 5 bases and J lost 6; bases outside the gene matches: 7. The CDR3 is 14 amino acids. Germline CDR1 and CDR2: SGHTA and FQGNSA. CDR3 sequence reads: CASSPQGVGQPQHF. Written as DNA, the CDR3 is TGTGCCAGCAGCCCCCAGGGGGTCGGTCAGCCCCAGCATTTT. Full variable domain (remainder filled in from reference TRBV7-2 and TRBJ1-5): GAGVSQSPSNKVTEKGKDVELRCDPISGHTALYWYRQSLGQGLEFLIYFQGNSAPDKSGLPSDRFSAERTGGSVSTLTIQRTQQEDSAVYLCASSPQGVGQPQHFGDGTRLSIL.

J is TRBJ2-3 and V is TRBV9; D is unresolved. The CDR3 spans 18 residues. Trimming pared 2 bases from V and 1 base from J, leaving 20 bases between. Germline CDR1 and CDR2: SGDLS and YYNGEE. This CDR3 is CASSVSADVESGTDTQYF. In DNA, the CDR3 is TGTGCCAGCAGCGTTTCAGCCGACGTTGAGAGCGGCACAGATACGCAGTATTTT.

The rearrangement joins TRBV6-2 or TRBV6-3 to TRBJ2-2, with 8 bases that match TRBD2. From germline, CDR1 is MNHEY and CDR2 SVGEGT. This CDR3 is built from 14 residues. V shed 10 bases and J 1 base; nucleotides not matched to a gene: 5. The CDR3 region has the DNA TGTGCCACAGTCGGGACTAGGAACACCGGGGAGCTGTTTTTT. This gives the protein CATVGTRNTGELFF.

This rearrangement joins TRBV5-1 to TRBJ2-2; D is perhaps TRBD1 or TRBD2 (6 bases each). The V end was cut by 5 bases, the J end by 4 bases, with 9 bases between. The CDR3 runs 13 residues. Germline values: CDR1 SGHRS, CDR2 YFSETQ. The CDR3 spells CASRRGATGELFF. In nucleotides, the CDR3 is TGCGCCAGCAGGAGGGGGGCCACCGGGGAGCTGTTTTTT.

The J gene is TRBJ1-6, the V gene TRBV5-1; the D gene is possibly TRBD1 (6 bases). V lost 6 bases to trimming and J lost 9 bases, with 25 bases between them. Germline values: CDR1 SGHRS, CDR2 YFSETQ. The CDR3 is 17 residues long. The CDR3 DNA reads TGCGCCAGCAACCCGGGAAGTGTTGGGGGGCTTCGTTCACCCCTCCACTTT. It translates to CASNPGSVGGLRSPLHF.

J is TRBJ2-1 and V is TRBV9, with TRBD2 matching over 8 bases. The V gene's germline CDR1 is SGDLS and CDR2 YYNGEE. V lost 1 base to trimming and J lost 7 bases; unmatched junction nucleotides: 7. The CDR3 sequence is 15 residues long. CDR3: CASSVRTGGVNEQFF. As DNA, the CDR3 is TGTGCCAGCAGCGTACGGACGGGGGGGGTAAATGAGCAGTTCTTC. Based on the CDR3 plus reference TRBV9 and TRBJ2-1, the full variable domain is DSGVTQTPKHLITATGQRVTLRCSPRSGDLSVYWYQQSLDQGLQFLIQYYNGEERAKGNILERFSAQQFPDLHSELNLSSLELGDSALYFCASSVRTGGVNEQFFGPGTRLTVL.

The genes are TRBV6-2 or TRBV6-3 and TRBJ2-3; possibly TRBD1 for D (6 bases). The CDR3 runs 14 residues. V was pared by 7 bases and J by 1 base, with 12 bases between. CDR1 is MNHEY and CDR2 is SVGEGT in the germline V gene. The CDR3 nucleotides are TGTGCCAGCAAACAGGGCGGAGGCACAGATACGCAGTATTTT. Amino acids: CASKQGGGTDTQYF.

This rearrangement joins TRBV5-4 to TRBJ1-4; TRBD1 aligns across 9 bases. The V gene's germline CDR1 is SGHNT and CDR2 YYREEE (reference sequence). Germline trimming cut 4 bases from V and 8 bases from J; bases unmatched to any gene: 9. This CDR3 contains 15 residues. The CDR3 sequence: CASSRNRGQEEKLFF. Written as DNA, the CDR3 is TGTGCCAGCAGCCGCAACAGGGGGCAAGAAGAAAAACTGTTTTTT. The full variable domain, rest sourced from reference TRBV5-4 and TRBJ1-4, is ETGVTQSPTHLIKTRGQQVTLRCSSQSGHNTVSWYQQALGQGPQFIFQYYREEENGRGNFPPRFSGLQFPNYSSELNVNALELDDSALYLCASSRNRGQEEKLFFGSGTQLSVL.

This clonotype was detected only a few times. The CDR3 DNA reads as TGTGCCAGCAGCCTAACTAGCGGATACTACAATGAGCAGTTCTTC. This encodes CASSLTSGYYNEQFF. V gene TRBV7-2 combines with J gene TRBJ2-1; 8 nucleotides agree with TRBD2. Germline V lookup: CDR1 SGHTA, CDR2 FQGNSA. After removal of 5 bases from V and 3 bases from J, the junction contained 6 bases not matched to a gene. This CDR3 has 15 residues.

The sample holds one count of this clonotype. The chain joins TRBV7-8 to TRBJ2-5; tentative D call: TRBD2 (5 bases). The CDR3 contains 15 residues. Germline lookup yields CDR1 SGHVS and CDR2 FQNEAQ. V shed 2 bases and J shed 4 bases, with 14 bases lying between them. CDR3 nucleotide sequence: TGTGCCAGCAGCTTAAGGACTCACCAACGAGAGACCCAGTACTTC. Its translation is CASSLRTHQRETQYF.

There are a few counts of this clonotype. The V call is TRBV27, the J call TRBJ2-1; 7 nucleotides align to TRBD1. This CDR3 spans 15 amino acids. J gave up 5 bases and V 6 bases, and 10 bases lay outside the gene matches. Germline CDR1 reads MNHEY; CDR2 reads SMNVEV (reference sequence). The CDR3 sequence is CASRLRDSVNNEQFF. The CDR3 DNA is TGTGCCAGCAGACTCCGGGACAGTGTTAACAATGAGCAGTTCTTC.

This clonotype has ten or more counts. This chain uses TRBV5-1 with TRBJ2-3; the D call may be TRBD1 or TRBD2 (5 bases each). Germline CDR1 is SGHRS and CDR2 is YFSETQ. The CDR3 sequence is 15 residues long. V lost 0 bases and J lost 0, with 8 bases in between. CDR3 sequence: CASSLEGPSTDTQYF. CDR3 DNA: TGCGCCAGCAGCTTGGAGGGACCGAGCACAGATACGCAGTATTTT.